The rows below give T cell receptor beta chains drawn from one sample of a study of blood T cells in healthy people across ages. TCRdb re-called the 5' RACE reads through MiXCR, storing one row per CDR3 protein. The sample includes 800,000 or so distinct CDR3 sequences, about 59% of them seen just once. The sequenced sample consisted of blood. These receptors were taken from a man aged 25-45 years in good health. Each CDR3 is given with its conserved first and last residue. D genes are given only for firm matches. Rows give clone size only sometimes, using once, few, many, or a class for an expanded clone.

j_call d_call clone_size v_call cdr3_nt cdr3_aa
TRBJ2-1 - - TRBV7-9 TGTGCCAGCAGCTCCCCCGGGCGCTCCTACAATGAGCAGTTCTTC CASSSPGRSYNEQFF
TRBJ2-7 - - TRBV12-3/TRBV12-4 TGTGCCAGCAGTCCGACTAGTTCGAATGAGCAGTACTTC CASSPTSSNEQYF
TRBJ1-1 - - TRBV7-8 TGTGCCAGCAGCCCCTCGGACAGACGTCGTTCTGAAGCTTTCTTT CASSPSDRRRSEAFF
TRBJ2-6 - few TRBV9 TGTGCCAGCAGCGCTCGACTCCTCTCTGGGGCCAACGTCCTGACTTTC CASSARLLSGANVLTF
TRBJ2-7 TRBD2 - TRBV28 TGTGCCAGCAGTGGGGGGACTAGCTTCGCCTACGAGCAGTACTTC CASSGGTSFAYEQYF
TRBJ2-5 - - TRBV27 TGTGCCAGCAGTTTATCCCTGACAGGACTGTGGGAGCAGTACTTC CASSLSLTGLWEQYF
TRBJ1-4 - few TRBV13 TGTGCCAGCAGCGTAGATGAAAAACTGTTTTTT CASSVDEKLFF
TRBJ2-3 TRBD1 few TRBV29-1 TGCAGCGTTTGGGACAGGGGAGACCGCACAGATACGCAGTATTTT CSVWDRGDRTDTQYF
TRBJ2-2 - - TRBV5-6 TGTGCCAGCAGAAACAGACCGAACACCGGGGAGCTGTTTTTT CASRNRPNTGELFF
TRBJ2-1 - - TRBV6-2/TRBV6-3 TGTGCCAGCAGTTACTCGAAGGACAGCAATGAGCAGTTCTTC CASSYSKDSNEQFF
TRBJ2-7 - - TRBV25-1 TGTGCCAGCAGTGACTCCTCCGGGACATATCACAATGAGCAGTACTTC CASSDSSGTYHNEQYF
TRBJ2-5 - - TRBV7-2 TGTGCCAGCAGCTTCGACAGCTACCAAGAGACCCAGTACTTC CASSFDSYQETQYF
TRBJ2-5 - few TRBV5-1 TGCGCCAGCTACCGCGGTTTGGGGGCGGCGGAGACCCAGTACTTC CASYRGLGAAETQYF
TRBJ2-1 - - TRBV6-2/TRBV6-3 TGTGCCAGCAGAGTCCCCAACGGCAATGAGCAGTTCTTC CASRVPNGNEQFF
TRBJ2-7 - - TRBV7-2 TGTGCCAGCAGCTTACTGGCGAGGGTAGAGCAGTACTTC CASSLLARVEQYF
TRBJ1-5 - - TRBV25-1 TGTGCCAGCAGCCCCAGGGTCCATAGCAATCAGCCCCAGCATTTT CASSPRVHSNQPQHF
TRBJ2-7 - - TRBV7-3 TGTGCCAGCAGCTTAGGCAATAGATGGTCCTATGAGCAGTACTTC CASSLGNRWSYEQYF
TRBJ2-5 - - TRBV27 TGTGCCAGCAGCACCACCGGGGGAATGGAAGGCCGGGCAAAAGAGACCCAGTACTTC CASSTTGGMEGRAKETQYF
TRBJ2-3 TRBD2 few TRBV29-1 TGCAGCGTTGGGGTAGCGGGGGGGTCAGATACGCAGTATTTT CSVGVAGGSDTQYF
TRBJ2-7 - few TRBV4-2 TGTGCCAGCAGCCAAGATCTGGTGGGGATGAGCTCCTACGAGCAGTACTTC CASSQDLVGMSSYEQYF
TRBJ1-4 TRBD1 - TRBV7-6 TGTGCCAGCAGCCCGGACAGGCGGAATGAAAAACTGTTTTTT CASSPDRRNEKLFF
TRBJ2-3 - once TRBV12-3/TRBV12-4 TGTGCCAGCAGTTTAGCACACCTCACAGATACGCAGTATTTT CASSLAHLTDTQYF
TRBJ1-1 TRBD1 few TRBV7-3 TGTGCCAGCGGCCGGGACAGGAACACTGAAGCTTTCTTT CASGRDRNTEAFF
TRBJ2-7 - - TRBV5-1 TGCACCAGCAGCTTCCGAGGGGCCTACGAGCAGTACTTC CTSSFRGAYEQYF
TRBJ2-4 TRBD2 - TRBV7-2 TGTGCCAGCACCACCGTAGCGGGGGGGGCCAAAAACATTCAGTACTTC CASTTVAGGAKNIQYF
TRBJ2-7 TRBD1 - TRBV20-1 TGCAGTGCTACGGGGACAGGCTTAGGCGAGCAGTACTTC CSATGTGLGEQYF
TRBJ2-3 TRBD2 few TRBV20-1 TGCAGTGCTGGGGGGGGGAGGGGTACGCAGTATTTT CSAGGGRGTQYF
TRBJ2-5 TRBD2 few TRBV20-1 TGCAGTGCTAGAGATGGCCTAGCGGTCCAAGAGACCCAGTACTTC CSARDGLAVQETQYF
TRBJ2-7 TRBD2 few TRBV13 TGTGCCAGCAGCGGTAGCGGGGGGGCGAACGAGCAGTACTTC CASSGSGGANEQYF
TRBJ2-2 - - TRBV9 TGTGCCAGCAGCGTAGCCTCGGGAACCGGGGAGCTGTTTTTT CASSVASGTGELFF
TRBJ2-4 - - TRBV4-2 TGTGCCAGCAGCCAAGAGGACTTAGAAAACATTCAGTACTTC CASSQEDLENIQYF
TRBJ1-3 - - TRBV11-2 TGTGCCAGCAGCTTAGATCACCTAAACACCATATATTTT CASSLDHLNTIYF
TRBJ1-4 - - TRBV18 TGTGCCAGCTCACCTGTCAGATCTGGCGAAAAACTGTTTTTT CASSPVRSGEKLFF
TRBJ2-1 - - TRBV29-1 TGCAGCGTAATTGCGGACAATGAGCAGTTCTTC CSVIADNEQFF
TRBJ2-3 - many TRBV7-2 TGTGCCAGCAGCTCATGGGGGGGGCCGAGAGATACGCAGTATTTT CASSSWGGPRDTQYF
TRBJ2-1 TRBD2 - TRBV3-1 TGTGCCAGCAGCCAAGATCTTGGATGGGCTAGCGGGGACTACAATGAGCAGTTCTTC CASSQDLGWASGDYNEQFF
TRBJ2-3 TRBD1 - TRBV7-2 TGTGCCAGCAGCCTCTACCTCGGGACAGGGGTAGGCACAGATACGCAGTATTTT CASSLYLGTGVGTDTQYF
TRBJ2-2 - - TRBV6-5 TGTGCCAGCAGTTACTCGAGTAGGGGGGGAGGTACCGGGGAGCTGTTTTTT CASSYSSRGGGTGELFF
TRBJ2-7 - - TRBV12-3/TRBV12-4 TGTGCCAGCAGTTCGGGGGCAATAGACGAGCAGTACTTC CASSSGAIDEQYF
TRBJ2-1 - - TRBV27 TGTGCCAGCAGTTCGACAGGACAAGGGAATGAGCAGTTCTTC CASSSTGQGNEQFF
TRBJ2-7 TRBD2 few TRBV20-1 TGCAGTGCTAGAACTAGCGGGGGCTTAAGCTCCTACGAGCAGTACTTC CSARTSGGLSSYEQYF
TRBJ2-1 - - TRBV28 TGTGCCAGCAAGACTTCAAGGGCCAATGAGCAGTTCTTC CASKTSRANEQFF
TRBJ2-1 - - TRBV5-4 TGTGCCAGCAGCTCGAACAATAATGAGCAGTTCTTC CASSSNNNEQFF
TRBJ1-5 - few TRBV20-1 TGCAGTGCTAGGGGTCTCAATCAGCCCCAGCATTTT CSARGLNQPQHF
TRBJ1-1 - once TRBV5-8 TGTGCCAGCAGCTTGGTGGCCGAAGAAGTATATGAAGCTTTCTTT CASSLVAEEVYEAFF
TRBJ2-7 - - TRBV5-1 TGCGCCAGCAGCTTGGATAAGGGATACGAGCAGTACTTC CASSLDKGYEQYF
TRBJ2-5 TRBD2 - TRBV6-1 TGTGCCAGCAGTGAAGAGACTAGCGGGGGGTACCAAGAGACCCAGTACTTC CASSEETSGGYQETQYF
TRBJ1-5 - - TRBV27 TGTGCCAGCCGGCCCTGGAAAAGTAGCAATCAGCCCCAGCATTTT CASRPWKSSNQPQHF
TRBJ2-1 TRBD2 once TRBV13 TGTGCCAGCAGCCGCTTTCTCGGAACTAGCGGGGGCCGAAATGAGCAGTTCTTC CASSRFLGTSGGRNEQFF